The present T cell receptor (beta chain) was sequenced within a study of CD8 T cells in Susac syndrome. Random hexamers were used to reverse transcribe the RNA input (about 0.45 to 1 ug). TCRdb recomputed calls from the immunoSEQ multiplex PCR reads with MiXCR, one row per CDR3 protein. The sample lists some 200,000 distinct CDR3 sequences, 85% to 95% occurring once. V lost 6 bases and J 1 base, leaving 12 bases between the germline ends. Germline CDR1 reads MGHDK; CDR2 reads SYGVNS. The CDR3 is 14 residues long. CD8+ and CD4+ blood T cells underwent TCR beta sequencing. This clonotype was obtained from a human donor in good health. The V gene is TRBV25-1, the J gene TRBJ2-5; D gene uncertain. The source material was CD4+ T cells from PBMCs. CDR3 nucleotides: TGTGCCAGCAGCCAAGGATTGGCCCAAGAGACCCAGTACTTC. This gives the protein CASSQGLAQETQYF. The entire variable domain, with the rest obtained from reference TRBV25-1 and TRBJ2-5, is as follows: EADIYQTPRYLVIGTGKKITLECSQTMGHDKMYWYQQDPGMELHLIHYSYGVNSTEKGDLSSESTVSRIRTEHFPLTLESARPSHTSQYLCASSQGLAQETQYFGPGTRLLVL.